This TCR beta chain was recorded in a study of cytomegalovirus exposure and HLA in healthy donors. Background on the study: A prior study identified 110 million or so unique TCR beta sequences from roughly 170 million T cells. Study-wide findings and caveats: Associated with cytomegalovirus, according to the listing, were 150 to 200 TCR beta chains. In a later analysis, HLA-associated beta chains showed higher expansion and lower generation probabilities than comparable chains.

It was with 60 Vbeta and 13 Jbeta primers that the PCR ran. The assay was immunoSEQ multiplex PCR, and TCRdb's table has in-frame clones only and misses some. The sample consists of around 130,000 clones, 75% to 90% of them appearing once. Of note for this clone: No antigen is known for it.

The germline gives CDR1 SGHRS, CDR2 YFSETQ. The CDR3 sequence is 19 residues long. Unmatched junction bases numbered 14, after V lost 1 base and J lost 0 bases. The chain combines TRBV5-1 with TRBJ2-3, with TRBD2 matching 7 bases. Source material: PBMCs. The receptor was isolated from a woman younger than 45 in good health and CMV-seropositive. The CDR3 DNA sequence: TGCGCCAGCAGCTTGTTTCTTGCTTTAGGCGGGGGTAGCACAGATACGCAGTATTTT. Its protein is CASSLFLALGGGSTDTQYF.